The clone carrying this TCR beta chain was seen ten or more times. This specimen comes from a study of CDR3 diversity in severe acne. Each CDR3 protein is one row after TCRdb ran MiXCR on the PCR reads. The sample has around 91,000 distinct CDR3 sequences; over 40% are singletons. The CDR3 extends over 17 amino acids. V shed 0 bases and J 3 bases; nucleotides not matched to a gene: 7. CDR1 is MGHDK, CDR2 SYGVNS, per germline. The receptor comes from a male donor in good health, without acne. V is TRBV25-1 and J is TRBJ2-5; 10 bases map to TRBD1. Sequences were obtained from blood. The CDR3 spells CASSEYSGTGVEETQYF. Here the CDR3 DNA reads TGTGCCAGCAGTGAATATTCCGGGACAGGGGTCGAAGAGACCCAGTACTTC.